What follows are 8 T cell receptor beta chains derived from one specimen sequenced in a study of blood T cells in healthy people across ages. The authors ran a second PCR of 7 to 11 cycles using a sample-barcoded 5' primer and a J-beta primer mix. TCRdb reprocessed the 5' RACE reads with MiXCR, giving one entry per CDR3 protein. Of around 1,000,000 distinct CDR3 sequences in the sample, approximately 38% were seen once. Sequencing was done on a sample of blood. Every receptor here comes from a man younger than 30 in good health.

The J gene is TRBJ2-3, the V gene TRBV20-1; 7 bases fit TRBD1. Trimming took 7 bases from V and 5 from J; bases not matched to a gene: 6. The CDR3 consists of 12 residues. CDR1 is DFQATT and CDR2 is SNEGSKA in the germline V gene (reference sequence). The CDR3, as DNA: TGCAGTGTCCCCTACAGGGGAGATACGCAGTATTTT. Translating gives CSVPYRGDTQYF.

In its sample, this clonotype was seen a few times. Compared with germline, one end of the junction differs, possibly owing to a read error. The genes are TRBV7-2 and TRBJ2-1, with 9 bases that match TRBD2. The germline CDR1 and CDR2 sequences are SGHTA and FQGNSA. The CDR3 is 15 residues long. The CDR3 coding sequence is TGTGCCAGTAGCTTCGGCGGGGGGGGTTACAATGAGCAGTTCTTC. It yields the protein CASSFGGGGYNEQFF.

The gene calls are TRBV5-5 and TRBJ2-3, with D perhaps TRBD2 (6 bases). The V gene lost 6 bases and the J gene lost 4 bases, with 18 bases spanning the gap. Germline loops: CDR1 SGHKS, CDR2 YYEKEE (reference sequence). This CDR3 spans 15 amino acids. The CDR3 DNA follows: TGTGCCAGCATCCTAAGCGGTTCTAGCGCAGATACGCAGTATTTT. Its translation is CASILSGSSADTQYF.

The rearrangement uses TRBV27 and TRBJ2-1; 7 bases agree with TRBD1. Germline V gene sequence: CDR1 MNHEY, CDR2 SMNVEV (reference sequence). The V and J ends lost 2 bases and 0 bases, in that order; junction bases with no gene match: 7. The CDR3 extends over 17 amino acids. The CDR3 DNA is TGTGCCAGCAGTTTACGTGGGACAGCCGTCTCCTACAATGAGCAGTTCTTC. It yields the protein CASSLRGTAVSYNEQFF.

The chain links TRBV6-6 to TRBJ2-1; D might be TRBD1 or TRBD2, each matching 5 bases. Trimming removed 2 bases from V and 2 bases from J, with 7 bases in between. CDR3 length: 14 amino acids. Germline V gene data show CDR1 as MNHNY and CDR2 as SVGAGI (reference sequence). CDR3 coding DNA: TGTGCCAGCAGTTACGAGGGGCCCTACAATGAGCAGTTCTTC. Its translation is CASSYEGPYNEQFF.

This chain links TRBV14 with TRBJ1-4; TRBD1 aligns across 11 bases. CDR1 and CDR2 (germline): SGHDN, FVKESK. Trimming removed 6 bases from V and 10 bases from J; junction bases left unmatched: 7. The CDR3 consists of 14 residues. The CDR3 bases are TGTGCCAGCAGGCCAGCGGGGACAGGGGGAAAACTGTTTTTT. It encodes CASRPAGTGGKLFF.

This clonotype came up a few times. J is TRBJ1-4 and V is TRBV6-5, with D possibly being TRBD1 (5 bases). Germline V gene sequence: CDR1 MNHEY, CDR2 SVGAGI. CDR3 length equals 15 residues. V was cut by 6 bases and J by 0 bases, with 11 bases left in between. In nucleotides, the CDR3 is TGTGCCAGCAGGCCCCGGGGGGCAACTAATGAAAAACTGTTTTTT. Translating gives CASRPRGATNEKLFF.

The chain is built from TRBV9 and TRBJ2-2, with D unclear. CDR1 and CDR2 from the germline V gene are SGDLS and YYNGEE. Between the trimmed V and J ends, which lost 0 bases and 1 base, there was a span of 10 bases. This CDR3 contains 16 residues. This chain's CDR3 is CASSVADPKNTGELFF. Written as DNA, the CDR3 is TGTGCCAGCAGCGTAGCTGATCCAAAGAACACCGGGGAGCTGTTTTTT.